These T cell receptor beta chains were read from a single sample in a study of T cell responses to AZD1222 COVID-19 vaccine. The protocol was immunoSEQ multiplex PCR, while the TCRdb copy is restricted to in-frame clones and leaves out a portion. Of about 120,000 clones listed, 85% to 90% are singletons. The starting material was peripheral blood, obtained on day 0 of AZD1222 vaccination. These TCRs come from an adult in good health. Both conserved end residues are part of each CDR3. The order of the fields is D gene, V gene, clone size, J gene, CDR3 DNA, CDR3 protein. D genes are given only for firm matches. Where a row states a size, it is once, few, many or the class of an expanded clone; other rows omit it.

D gene: -; V gene: TRBV3-1/TRBV3-2; clone size: -; J gene: TRBJ1-2; CDR3 DNA: TGTGCCAGCAGCCAGGGGAACTATGGCTACACCTTC; CDR3 protein: CASSQGNYGYTF
D gene: TRBD1; V gene: TRBV19; clone size: once; J gene: TRBJ1-5; CDR3 DNA: TGTGCCAGTAGTTCACAGGGGTCCCATCAGCCCCAGCATTTT; CDR3 protein: CASSSQGSHQPQHF
D gene: -; V gene: TRBV7-2; clone size: -; J gene: TRBJ2-5; CDR3 DNA: TGTGCCAGCAGCCAGAGCCCCATTGGTACGGAGACCCAGTACTTC; CDR3 protein: CASSQSPIGTETQYF
D gene: -; V gene: TRBV7-9; clone size: -; J gene: TRBJ1-1; CDR3 DNA: TGTGCCAGCAAAGGGTGGGGCACTGAAGCTTTCTTT; CDR3 protein: CASKGWGTEAFF
D gene: -; V gene: TRBV2; clone size: -; J gene: TRBJ2-7; CDR3 DNA: TGTGCCAGCATTCAGGACTCCTACGAGCAGTACTTC; CDR3 protein: CASIQDSYEQYF
D gene: TRBD2; V gene: TRBV3-1/TRBV3-2; clone size: -; J gene: TRBJ2-2; CDR3 DNA: TGTGCCAGCAGCCCCCGGGGGGGGAACACCGGGGAGCTGTTTTTT; CDR3 protein: CASSPRGGNTGELFF
D gene: -; V gene: TRBV10-3; clone size: -; J gene: TRBJ1-1; CDR3 DNA: TGTGCCATCAGTGATCTGGGGAGTCACACTGAAGCTTTCTTT; CDR3 protein: CAISDLGSHTEAFF
D gene: -; V gene: TRBV28; clone size: once; J gene: TRBJ2-1; CDR3 DNA: TGTGCCAGCAGTTTATTGTACAATGAGCAGTTCTTC; CDR3 protein: CASSLLYNEQFF
D gene: -; V gene: TRBV7-3; clone size: -; J gene: TRBJ1-1; CDR3 DNA: TGTGCCAGCAGCTTATACCCAACCGGGCAGGGTCGGACTGAAGCTTTCTTT; CDR3 protein: CASSLYPTGQGRTEAFF
D gene: -; V gene: TRBV7-6; clone size: -; J gene: TRBJ2-2; CDR3 DNA: TGTGCCAGCAGACCCGGGGCCGCCAACACCGGGGAGCTGTTTTTT; CDR3 protein: CASRPGAANTGELFF
D gene: -; V gene: TRBV14; clone size: once; J gene: TRBJ1-3; CDR3 DNA: TGTGCCAGCAGCTTCGGTACTGGGTTTCACGGGTCGGGAAACACCATATATTTT; CDR3 protein: CASSFGTGFHGSGNTIYF
D gene: TRBD2; V gene: TRBV7-8; clone size: few; J gene: TRBJ2-1; CDR3 DNA: TGTGCCAGCAGCTTCCCCGAGCCTACTAGCGGGGGGGCCTATCTTTACAATGAGCAGTTCTTC; CDR3 protein: CASSFPEPTSGGAYLYNEQFF
D gene: TRBD1; V gene: TRBV7-2; clone size: -; J gene: TRBJ2-2; CDR3 DNA: TGTGCCAGCAGAACACAGGGGGGAAACACCGGGGAGCTGTTTTTT; CDR3 protein: CASRTQGGNTGELFF
D gene: TRBD1; V gene: TRBV2; clone size: -; J gene: TRBJ2-5; CDR3 DNA: TGTGCCAGCTTTCGCCCCCGACAGGGGGCTTGGGAGACCCAGTACTTC; CDR3 protein: CASFRPRQGAWETQYF
D gene: TRBD2; V gene: TRBV3-1/TRBV3-2; clone size: -; J gene: TRBJ2-2; CDR3 DNA: TGTGCCAGCAGCCGCGTACTAGCGGGAGGCACCGGGGAGCTGTTTTTT; CDR3 protein: CASSRVLAGGTGELFF
D gene: -; V gene: TRBV12-3/TRBV12-4; clone size: -; J gene: TRBJ2-7; CDR3 DNA: TGTGCCAGCAGTTTTCGGTCTTGGGGGGAGCAGTACTTC; CDR3 protein: CASSFRSWGEQYF
D gene: -; V gene: TRBV18; clone size: -; J gene: TRBJ2-1; CDR3 DNA: TGTGCCAGCTCACGAGAGGGCTCCTACAATGAGCAGTTCTTC; CDR3 protein: CASSREGSYNEQFF
D gene: -; V gene: TRBV7-2; clone size: -; J gene: TRBJ2-7; CDR3 DNA: TGTGCCAGCAGCTTACCGTACGAGCAGTACTTC; CDR3 protein: CASSLPYEQYF
D gene: TRBD1; V gene: TRBV7-6; clone size: -; J gene: TRBJ2-1; CDR3 DNA: TGTGCCAGCAGCTTTACAGGGGGATTGGGGAATGAGCAGTTCTTC; CDR3 protein: CASSFTGGLGNEQFF
D gene: TRBD1; V gene: TRBV3-1/TRBV3-2; clone size: -; J gene: TRBJ1-1; CDR3 DNA: TGTGCCAGCAGCCCTCGGACAGGGGGCTTTCTCACTGAAGCTTTCTTT; CDR3 protein: CASSPRTGGFLTEAFF
D gene: -; V gene: TRBV11-1; clone size: few; J gene: TRBJ1-1; CDR3 DNA: TGTGCCAGCAGCCCCGAGGCTTCGAACACTGAAGCTTTCTTT; CDR3 protein: CASSPEASNTEAFF
D gene: -; V gene: TRBV6-2/TRBV6-3; clone size: -; J gene: TRBJ1-2; CDR3 DNA: TGTGCCAGCAGTTTCCAGGTAGACTATGGCTACACCTTC; CDR3 protein: CASSFQVDYGYTF
D gene: -; V gene: TRBV5-6; clone size: -; J gene: TRBJ1-1; CDR3 DNA: TGTGCCAGCAGTTCCGACACAACTGAAGCTTTCTTT; CDR3 protein: CASSSDTTEAFF
D gene: -; V gene: TRBV6-5; clone size: few; J gene: TRBJ2-7; CDR3 DNA: TGTGCCAGCAGCCCAATTCCCCGCCTTGTACTCGAGCAGTACTTC; CDR3 protein: CASSPIPRLVLEQYF
D gene: -; V gene: TRBV11-2; clone size: -; J gene: TRBJ1-6; CDR3 DNA: TGTGCCAGCAGCTACCAGGCGGCACCCCTCCACTTT; CDR3 protein: CASSYQAAPLHF